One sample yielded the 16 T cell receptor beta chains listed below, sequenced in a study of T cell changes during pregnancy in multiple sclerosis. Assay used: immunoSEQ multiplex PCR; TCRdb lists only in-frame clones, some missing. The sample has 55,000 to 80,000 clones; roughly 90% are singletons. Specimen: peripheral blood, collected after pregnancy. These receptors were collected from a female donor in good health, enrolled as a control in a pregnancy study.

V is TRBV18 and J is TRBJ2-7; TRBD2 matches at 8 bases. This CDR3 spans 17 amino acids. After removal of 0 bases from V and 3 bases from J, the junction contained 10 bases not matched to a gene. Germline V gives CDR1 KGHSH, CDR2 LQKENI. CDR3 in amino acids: CASSPPTGGGTVYEQYF. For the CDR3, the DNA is TGTGCCAGCTCACCACCCACCGGGGGGGGGACGGTCTACGAGCAGTACTTC.

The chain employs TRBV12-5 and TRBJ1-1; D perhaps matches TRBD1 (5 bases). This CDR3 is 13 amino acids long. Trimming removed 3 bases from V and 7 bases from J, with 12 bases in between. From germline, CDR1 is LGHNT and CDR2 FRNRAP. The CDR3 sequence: CASGLNTGDEAFF. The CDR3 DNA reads TGTGCTAGTGGTTTAAATACAGGAGATGAAGCTTTCTTT.

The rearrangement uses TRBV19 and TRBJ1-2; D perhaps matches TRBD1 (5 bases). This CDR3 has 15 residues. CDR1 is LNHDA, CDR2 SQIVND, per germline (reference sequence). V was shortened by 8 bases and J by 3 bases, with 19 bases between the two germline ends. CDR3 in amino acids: CASHSGTVLYYGYTF. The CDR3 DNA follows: TGTGCCAGTCATTCCGGGACTGTCCTCTACTATGGCTACACCTTC.

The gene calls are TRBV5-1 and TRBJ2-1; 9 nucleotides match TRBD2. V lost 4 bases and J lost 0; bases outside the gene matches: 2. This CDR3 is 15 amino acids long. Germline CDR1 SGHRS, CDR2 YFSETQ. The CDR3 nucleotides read TGCGCCAGCAGCGCACTAGCGGGCTCCTACAATGAGCAGTTCTTC. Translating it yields CASSALAGSYNEQFF.

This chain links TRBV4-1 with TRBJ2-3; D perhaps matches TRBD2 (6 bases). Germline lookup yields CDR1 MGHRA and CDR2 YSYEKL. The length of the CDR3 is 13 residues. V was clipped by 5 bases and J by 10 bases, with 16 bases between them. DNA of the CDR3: TGCGCCAGCAGCTCCGTGGGGGGATGGGCGCAGTATTTT. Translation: CASSSVGGWAQYF.

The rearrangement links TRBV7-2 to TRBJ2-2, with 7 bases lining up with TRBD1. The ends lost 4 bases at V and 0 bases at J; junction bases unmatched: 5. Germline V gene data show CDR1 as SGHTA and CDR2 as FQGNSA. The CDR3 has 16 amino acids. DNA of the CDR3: TGTGCCAGCAGCTCTACAGGGGTATCGAACACCGGGGAGCTGTTTTTT. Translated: CASSSTGVSNTGELFF.

CDR3 sequence: CASSLLGRAGTDTQYF. For the CDR3, the DNA is TGTGCCAGCAGTTTACTCGGGAGGGCCGGGACAGATACGCAGTATTTT. This chain connects TRBV27 to TRBJ2-3, with 8 bases matching TRBD2. V trimming: 2 bases; J trimming: 3 bases; junction bases outside the gene matches: 7. CDR1 is MNHEY, CDR2 SMNVEV, per germline (reference sequence). The CDR3 runs to 16 residues.

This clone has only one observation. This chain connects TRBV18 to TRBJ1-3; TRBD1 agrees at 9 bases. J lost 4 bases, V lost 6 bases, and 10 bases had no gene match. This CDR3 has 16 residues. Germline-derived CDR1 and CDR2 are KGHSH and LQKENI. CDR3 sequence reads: CASSRTGTGMGNTIYF. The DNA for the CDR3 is TGTGCCAGCTCTCGGACCGGGACAGGGATGGGAAACACCATATATTTT.

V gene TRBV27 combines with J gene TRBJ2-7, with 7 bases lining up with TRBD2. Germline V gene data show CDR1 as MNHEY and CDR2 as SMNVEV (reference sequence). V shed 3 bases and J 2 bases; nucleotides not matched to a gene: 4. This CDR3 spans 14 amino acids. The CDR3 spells CASSFREGTYEQYF. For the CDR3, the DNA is TGTGCCAGCAGTTTTAGGGAGGGGACCTACGAGCAGTACTTC.

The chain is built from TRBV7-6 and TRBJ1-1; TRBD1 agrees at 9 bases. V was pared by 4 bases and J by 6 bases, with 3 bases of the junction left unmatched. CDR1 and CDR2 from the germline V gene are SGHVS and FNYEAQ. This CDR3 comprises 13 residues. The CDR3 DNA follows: TGTGCCAGCAGCTCACGACAGGGGGCTGAAGCTTTCTTT. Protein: CASSSRQGAEAFF.

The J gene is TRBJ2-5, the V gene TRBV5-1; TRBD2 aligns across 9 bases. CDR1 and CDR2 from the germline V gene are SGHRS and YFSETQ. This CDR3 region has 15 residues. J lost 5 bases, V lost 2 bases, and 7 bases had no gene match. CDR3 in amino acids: CASSFVAGEGETQYF. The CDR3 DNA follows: TGCGCCAGCAGCTTCGTAGCGGGAGAAGGCGAGACCCAGTACTTC.

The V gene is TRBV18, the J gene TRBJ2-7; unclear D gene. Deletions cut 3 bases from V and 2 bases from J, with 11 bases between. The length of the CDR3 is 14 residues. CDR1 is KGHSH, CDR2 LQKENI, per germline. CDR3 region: CASSPSAVTYEQYF. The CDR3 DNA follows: TGTGCCAGCTCACCTTCGGCGGTTACCTACGAGCAGTACTTC.

CDR3 region: CASSDTTSGIYNEQFF. The CDR3 nucleotides read TGTGCCAGCAGTGATACGACTAGCGGGATCTACAATGAGCAGTTCTTC. This sequence joins TRBV27 and TRBJ2-1; 11 nucleotides align to TRBD2. The CDR3 spans 16 residues. Germline-derived CDR1 and CDR2 are MNHEY and SMNVEV (reference sequence). V shed 5 bases, J shed 3 bases, and the junction held 6 bases outside the gene matches.

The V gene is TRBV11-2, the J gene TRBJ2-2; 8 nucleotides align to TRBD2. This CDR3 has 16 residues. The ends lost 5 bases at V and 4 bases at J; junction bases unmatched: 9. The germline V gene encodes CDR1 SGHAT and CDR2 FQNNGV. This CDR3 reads CASSPQAGASTGELFF. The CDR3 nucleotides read TGTGCCAGCAGCCCCCAAGCGGGGGCGAGCACCGGGGAGCTGTTTTTT.

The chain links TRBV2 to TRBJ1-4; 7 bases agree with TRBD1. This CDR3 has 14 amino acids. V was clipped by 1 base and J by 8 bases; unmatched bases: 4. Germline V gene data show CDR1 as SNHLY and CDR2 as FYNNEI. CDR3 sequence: CASSEEQGSEKLFF. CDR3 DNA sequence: TGTGCCAGCAGTGAAGAACAGGGGAGCGAAAAACTGTTTTTT.

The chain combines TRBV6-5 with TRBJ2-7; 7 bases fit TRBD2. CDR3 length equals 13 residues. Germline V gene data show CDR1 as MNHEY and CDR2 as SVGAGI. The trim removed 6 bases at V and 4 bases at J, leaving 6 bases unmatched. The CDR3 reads CASRKGRGYEQYF. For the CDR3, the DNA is TGTGCCAGCAGGAAGGGGCGGGGGTACGAGCAGTACTTC.